What follows are 16 T cell receptor beta chains derived from one specimen sequenced in a study of blood T cell repertoires in COVID-19. Assay: immunoSEQ multiplex PCR; the TCRdb copy retains only in-frame clones and omits some. The profile shows tens of thousands of clones, more than 75% of them singletons. The sample taken for sequencing was peripheral blood. The receptors come from a woman aged 55-75 years with COVID-19, enrolled during active disease.

This rearrangement joins TRBV30 to TRBJ2-7, with 10 bases aligning to TRBD1. Germline trimming cut 2 bases from V and 4 bases from J; bases unmatched to any gene: 5. Germline V gene data show CDR1 as GTSNPN and CDR2 as SVGIG (reference sequence). This CDR3 is built from 14 residues. The CDR3 coding sequence is TGTGCCTGGAGTCAGGACAGGGGGGGATACGAGCAGTACTTC. Encoded protein: CAWSQDRGGYEQYF.

V gene TRBV9 combines with J gene TRBJ1-1; 11 nucleotides align to TRBD1. Trimming at V came to 3 bases and at J to 6 bases, leaving 4 bases not matched to a gene. The CDR3 length is 14 residues. Germline CDR1 is SGDLS and CDR2 is YYNGEE. The chain's CDR3 is CASSGTGGSSEAFF. Here the CDR3 DNA reads TGTGCCAGCAGCGGGACAGGGGGCTCCTCTGAAGCTTTCTTT.

V usage is TRBV28 and J usage is TRBJ1-5, with D maybe TRBD1 (5 bases). Trimming cost V 6 bases and J 7 bases, with 28 bases left between them. CDR3 length: 18 amino acids. The V gene's germline CDR1 is MDHEN and CDR2 SYDVKM. CDR3 in DNA: TGTGCCAGCAGAATACGCTTGGTCGGCCCAGGGCGACAGCAGCCCCAGCATTTT. It translates to CASRIRLVGPGRQQPQHF.

The chain uses TRBV5-1 and TRBJ2-3, with D possibly being TRBD1 (6 bases). The germline V gene encodes CDR1 SGHRS and CDR2 YFSETQ. The CDR3 covers 20 residues. Trimming stripped 4 bases from V and 5 bases from J, with 32 bases between. CDR3 residues: CASSKGTLEPNLGGKDTQYF. The CDR3 DNA is TGCGCCAGCAGCAAAGGGACACTGGAACCAAACCTCGGAGGAAAAGATACGCAGTATTTT.

This CDR3 is CASSYSNGVSYNEQFF. The CDR3 DNA sequence: TGTGCCAGCAGTTACTCGAACGGGGTAAGCTACAATGAGCAGTTCTTC. This sequence joins TRBV6-2 or TRBV6-3 and TRBJ2-1; perhaps TRBD2 as D (5 bases). Looked up from germline, CDR1 is MNHEY and CDR2 is SVGEGT. This CDR3 has 16 amino acids. V lost 0 bases and J lost 3, with 12 bases in between.

The chain is built from TRBV9 and TRBJ2-1, with 9 bases lining up with TRBD2. Unmatched junction bases numbered 8, after V lost 1 base and J lost 9 bases. CDR3 length equals 15 residues. Per germline, CDR1 SGDLS and CDR2 YYNGEE. The CDR3 DNA reads as TGTGCCAGCAGCGTACCGGCGGGAGGGCCGGGTGAGCAGTTCTTC. The encoded protein is CASSVPAGGPGEQFF.

The CDR3 nucleotides are TGTGCCAGCAGATGGACAGGTCTCAGCAATCAGCCCCAGCATTTT. It translates to CASRWTGLSNQPQHF. V is TRBV6-5 and J is TRBJ1-5, with 7 bases fitting TRBD1. Germline lookup yields CDR1 MNHEY and CDR2 SVGAGI. The CDR3 covers 15 residues. The V gene end was trimmed by 6 bases and the J gene end by 1 base; junction bases not matched to a gene: 6.

The rearrangement joins TRBV5-4 to TRBJ1-2, with 9 positions matching TRBD1. V lost 2 bases, J lost 6 bases, and 8 bases stayed unmatched. The CDR3 contains 15 residues. Germline V gives CDR1 SGHNT, CDR2 YYREEE (reference sequence). CDR3 in DNA: TGTGCCAGCAGCTTTGCCCACAGGGGGCCCGATGGCTACACCTTC. Protein sequence: CASSFAHRGPDGYTF. Based on the CDR3 plus reference TRBV5-4 and TRBJ1-2, the full variable domain is ETGVTQSPTHLIKTRGQQVTLRCSSQSGHNTVSWYQQALGQGPQFIFQYYREEENGRGNFPPRFSGLQFPNYSSELNVNALELDDSALYLCASSFAHRGPDGYTFGSGTRLTVV.

The chain uses TRBV3-1 (or the pseudogene TRBV3-2) and TRBJ1-4; D not certain. The CDR3 spans 16 residues. The germline CDR1 and CDR2 sequences are LGHDT and YNNKEL (reference sequence). The V end was cut by 0 bases, the J end by 5 bases, with 13 bases between. The CDR3 DNA sequence: TGTGCCAGCAGCCAAGACGTCCGAAGAACAAATGAAAAACTGTTTTTT. Amino acid sequence: CASSQDVRRTNEKLFF.

The chain employs TRBV24-1 and TRBJ1-6; D is possibly TRBD1 (6 bases). CDR1 KGHDR and CDR2 SFDVKD come from the germline V gene. V was cut by 2 bases and J by 5 bases, with 9 bases left in between. The length of the CDR3 is 15 residues. The CDR3 region has the DNA TGTGCCACCAGTGATTCGGGACAAGATAATTCACCCCTCCACTTT. As protein: CATSDSGQDNSPLHF.

The rearrangement links TRBV30 to TRBJ1-5, with D unclear. The germline V and J ends were trimmed by 0 bases and 5 bases, with 8 bases remaining between them. There are 13 residues in the CDR3. Germline values: CDR1 GTSNPN, CDR2 SVGIG (reference sequence). The DNA for the CDR3 is TGTGCCTGGAGTGTCGGCGGGGATCAGCCCCAGCATTTT. Residues: CAWSVGGDQPQHF.

V and J are TRBV7-9 and TRBJ2-2; 9 bases agree with TRBD2. V trimming: 3 bases; J trimming: 5 bases; junction bases outside the gene matches: 4. Germline CDR1 reads SEHNR; CDR2 reads FQNEAQ (reference sequence). This CDR3 has 15 amino acids. This CDR3 is CASSFSGSDTGELFF. Written as DNA, the CDR3 is TGTGCCAGCAGCTTTAGCGGGAGTGATACCGGGGAGCTGTTTTTT.

This clone was found once. The genes are TRBV20-1 and TRBJ2-7; a possible D gene is TRBD2 (6 bases). Trimming removed 6 bases from V and 9 bases from J, with 15 bases in between. Per the germline V gene, CDR1 is DFQATT and CDR2 is SNEGSKA (reference sequence). The CDR3 contains 11 residues. The CDR3 here is CSAGGRVGQYF. The CDR3 DNA follows: TGCAGTGCGGGAGGTAGAGTTGGGCAGTACTTC.

The chain has TRBV20-1 and TRBJ1-2; D call uncertain. Trimming cost V 3 bases and J 3 bases, with 11 bases left between them. The CDR3 covers 13 residues. The V gene's germline CDR1 is DFQATT and CDR2 SNEGSKA (reference sequence). CDR3 coding DNA: TGCAGTGCTAGTGAGTGGTCAGACTATGGCTACACCTTC. It encodes CSASEWSDYGYTF.

This clone was found once. This chain links TRBV30 with TRBJ2-7; 7 bases map to TRBD2. This CDR3 has 16 residues. V dropped 2 bases and J dropped 1; count of bases not matched to a gene: 11. Germline CDR1 reads GTSNPN; CDR2 reads SVGIG (reference sequence). The DNA for the CDR3 is TGTGCCTGGAGTAATCCGAGGGCTAGCGGATCCTACGAGCAGTACTTC. It translates to CAWSNPRASGSYEQYF. Drawing the rest from reference TRBV30 and TRBJ2-7, the complete variable domain is SQTIHQWPATLVQPVGSPLSLECTVEGTSNPNLYWYRQAAGRGLQLLFYSVGIGQISSEVPQNLSASRPQDRQFILSSKKLLLSDSGFYLCAWSNPRASGSYEQYFGPGTRLTVT.

This clone was counted a single time. This sequence joins TRBV18 and TRBJ1-1; D unclear. The CDR3 covers 13 residues. V shed 3 bases and J shed 3 bases, with 8 bases lying between them. Per the germline V gene, CDR1 is KGHSH and CDR2 is LQKENI. CDR3 in amino acids: CASSPRWYTEAFF. For the CDR3, the DNA is TGTGCCAGCTCACCCCGGTGGTACACTGAAGCTTTCTTT.